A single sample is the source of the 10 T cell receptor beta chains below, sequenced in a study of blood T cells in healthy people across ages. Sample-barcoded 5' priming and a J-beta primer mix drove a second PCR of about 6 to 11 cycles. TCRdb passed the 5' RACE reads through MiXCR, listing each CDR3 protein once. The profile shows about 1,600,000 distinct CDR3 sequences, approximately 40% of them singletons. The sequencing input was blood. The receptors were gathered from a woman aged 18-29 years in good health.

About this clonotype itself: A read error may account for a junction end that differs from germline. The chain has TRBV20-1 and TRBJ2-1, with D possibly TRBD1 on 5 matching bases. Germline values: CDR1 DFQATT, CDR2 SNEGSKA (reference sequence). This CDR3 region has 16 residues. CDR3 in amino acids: CSARDLRDQGINGQFF. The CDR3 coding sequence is TGCAGTGCTAGAGATCTCAGGGATCAAGGAATTAATGGGCAGTTCTTC.

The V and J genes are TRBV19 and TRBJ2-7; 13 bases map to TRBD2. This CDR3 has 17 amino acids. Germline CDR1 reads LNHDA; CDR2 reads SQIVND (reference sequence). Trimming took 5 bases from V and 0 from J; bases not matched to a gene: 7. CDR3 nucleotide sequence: TGTGCCAGTAGTCCGACTCGGACTAGCGGGAGCTCCTACGAGCAGTACTTC. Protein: CASSPTRTSGSSYEQYF.

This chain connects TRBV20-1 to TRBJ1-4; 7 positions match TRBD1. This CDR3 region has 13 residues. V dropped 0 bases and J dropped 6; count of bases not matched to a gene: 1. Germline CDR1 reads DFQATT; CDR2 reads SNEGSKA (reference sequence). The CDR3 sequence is CSARDTGDEKLFF. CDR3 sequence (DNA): TGCAGTGCTAGAGACACAGGGGATGAAAAACTGTTTTTT.

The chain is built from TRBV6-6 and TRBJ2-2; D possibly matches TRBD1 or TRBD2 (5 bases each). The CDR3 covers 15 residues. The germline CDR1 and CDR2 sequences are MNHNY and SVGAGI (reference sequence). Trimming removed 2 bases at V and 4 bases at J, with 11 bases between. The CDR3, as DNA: TGTGCCAGCAGTTACCGAAAGGGGAGCACCGGGGAGCTGTTTTTT. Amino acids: CASSYRKGSTGELFF.

The CDR3 DNA follows: TGTGCCAGCAGCGTAGGGGGGGCTTCAGATACGCAGTATTTT. Residues: CASSVGGASDTQYF. This rearrangement joins TRBV9 to TRBJ2-3; possibly TRBD1 or TRBD2 for D (6 bases each). Germline lookup yields CDR1 SGDLS and CDR2 YYNGEE. The CDR3 runs 14 residues. V shed 0 bases and J shed 4 bases, with 9 bases lying between them.

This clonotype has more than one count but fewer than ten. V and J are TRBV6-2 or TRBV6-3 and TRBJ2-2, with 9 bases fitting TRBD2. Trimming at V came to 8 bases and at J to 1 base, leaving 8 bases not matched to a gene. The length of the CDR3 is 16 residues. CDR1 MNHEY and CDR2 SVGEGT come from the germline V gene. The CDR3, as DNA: TGTGCCAGCGGAAAAAGTAGCGGGGGGAACACCGGGGAGCTGTTTTTT. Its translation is CASGKSSGGNTGELFF.

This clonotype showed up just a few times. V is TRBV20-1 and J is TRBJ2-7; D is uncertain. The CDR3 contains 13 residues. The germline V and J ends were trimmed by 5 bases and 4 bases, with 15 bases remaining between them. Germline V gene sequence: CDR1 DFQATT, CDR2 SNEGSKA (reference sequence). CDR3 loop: CSAWGGPLYEQYF. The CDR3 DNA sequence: TGCAGTGCTTGGGGTGGGCCCCTTTACGAGCAGTACTTC.

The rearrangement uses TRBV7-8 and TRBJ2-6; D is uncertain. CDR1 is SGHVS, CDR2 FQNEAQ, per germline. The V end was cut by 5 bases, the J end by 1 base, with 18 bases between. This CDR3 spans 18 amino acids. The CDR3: CASSPRTPPVSGANVLTF. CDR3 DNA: TGTGCCAGCAGCCCCAGAACACCCCCGGTATCTGGGGCCAACGTCCTGACTTTC.

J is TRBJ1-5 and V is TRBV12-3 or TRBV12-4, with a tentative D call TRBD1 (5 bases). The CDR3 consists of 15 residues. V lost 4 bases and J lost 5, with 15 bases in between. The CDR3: CASSSRDGYDQPQHF. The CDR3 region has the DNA TGTGCCAGCAGTTCCCGGGACGGGTACGATCAGCCCCAGCATTTT.

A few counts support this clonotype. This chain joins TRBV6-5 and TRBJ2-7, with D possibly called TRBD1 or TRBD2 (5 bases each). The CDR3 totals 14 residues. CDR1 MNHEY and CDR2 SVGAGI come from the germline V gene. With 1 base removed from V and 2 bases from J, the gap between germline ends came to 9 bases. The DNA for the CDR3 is TGTGCCAGCAGTTACTTCGGGGCCACCTACGAGCAGTACTTC. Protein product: CASSYFGATYEQYF.